The next 11 T cell receptor beta chains were all read from a single sample in a study of vaccination and CD4 T cells after COVID-19. Their cognate antigens are unknown. Regarding treatment: roughly ten-day PBMC culture with coronavirus spike peptide pools or control peptides (ViraFEST assay). With the Oncomine TCR Beta short-read assay, DNA from cultured CD4+ T cells was sequenced. TCRdb re-derived calls from the PCR reads in MiXCR, one entry per CDR3 protein. The profile covers 15,000 to 20,000 distinct CDR3 sequences, with 43% appearing a single time and about 6% taken by the ten largest. The sample here was CD4+ T cells from blood, cultured in vitro, taken before SARS-CoV-2 vaccination. These receptor sequences come from a human donor who had recovered from COVID-19.

The chain links TRBV5-5 to TRBJ1-1, with no clear D. V shed 2 bases and J shed 1 base, with 9 bases lying between them. There are 14 residues in the CDR3. Germline values: CDR1 SGHKS, CDR2 YYEKEE (reference sequence). CDR3 region: CASSFVRRNTEAFF. The DNA for the CDR3 is TGTGCCAGCAGCTTTGTCCGGAGGAACACTGAAGCTTTCTTT. Full variable domain (rest looked up from reference TRBV5-5 and TRBJ1-1): DAGVTQSPTHLIKTRGQQVTLRCSPISGHKSVSWYQQVLGQGPQFIFQYYEKEERGRGNFPDRFSARQFPNYSSELNVNALLLGDSALYLCASSFVRRNTEAFFGQGTRLTVV.

The chain joins TRBV27 to TRBJ2-1, with 10 bases lining up with TRBD1. The ends lost 5 bases at V and 2 bases at J; junction bases unmatched: 6. This CDR3 has 16 residues. Germline CDR1 is MNHEY and CDR2 is SMNVEV (reference sequence). In DNA form, the CDR3 reads TGTGCCAGCAGTACAGGGACAGGGGTTACCTACAATGAGCAGTTCTTC. Protein sequence: CASSTGTGVTYNEQFF.

This rearrangement joins TRBV7-2 to TRBJ2-2; TRBD1 is a possible D gene (5 bases). The CDR3 is made up of 15 amino acids. The V end was cut by 5 bases, the J end by 5 bases, with 15 bases between. CDR1 SGHTA and CDR2 FQGNSA come from the germline V gene. The CDR3 DNA reads as TGTGCCAGCAGCCCGCGGCTGGGGCGGACCGGGGAGCTGTTTTTT. This codes for CASSPRLGRTGELFF.

The chain joins TRBV7-8 to TRBJ1-1, with unresolved D. The CDR3 length is 13 residues. Germline V gene data show CDR1 as SGHVS and CDR2 as FQNEAQ. V was cut by 3 bases and J by 1 base, with 6 bases left in between. The CDR3 loop is CASSLEGNTEAFF. The CDR3 DNA follows: TGTGCCAGCAGCTTGGAAGGGAACACTGAAGCTTTCTTT.

The gene calls are TRBV9 and TRBJ2-1, with 8 bases lining up with TRBD2. The CDR3 totals 15 residues. J lost 9 bases, V lost 0 bases, and 8 bases had no gene match. Germline V lookup: CDR1 SGDLS, CDR2 YYNGEE. In nucleotides, the CDR3 is TGTGCCAGCAGCGTAGGCCGGGAGGGCCGCGGTGAGCAGTTCTTC. Protein product: CASSVGREGRGEQFF.

The J gene is TRBJ2-1, the V gene TRBV6-1, with 12 bases aligning to TRBD2. CDR1 is MNHNS and CDR2 is SASEGT in the germline V gene. V shed 6 bases and J 7 bases; nucleotides not matched to a gene: 13. The CDR3 runs 17 residues. The CDR3 reads CASSPAPLAGGLNEQFF. The CDR3 region has the DNA TGTGCCAGCAGCCCAGCCCCCCTAGCGGGAGGGTTAAATGAGCAGTTCTTC.

This clonotype was recorded only once. The V and J genes are TRBV19 and TRBJ2-2; either TRBD1 or TRBD2 may fit D (5 bases each). Germline CDR1 reads LNHDA; CDR2 reads SQIVND (reference sequence). CDR3 size: 13 residues. The V and J ends lost 5 bases and 6 bases respectively, with 10 bases between them. The CDR3 reads CASSPVGAGELFF. The CDR3 nucleotides read TGTGCCAGTAGTCCTGTGGGGGCCGGGGAGCTGTTTTTT.

This clonotype appeared a few times. J is TRBJ1-1 and V is TRBV19, with D possibly TRBD1 on 6 matching bases. CDR3 length: 15 amino acids. Per the germline V gene, CDR1 is LNHDA and CDR2 is SQIVND (reference sequence). Trimming took 6 bases from V and 0 from J, leaving 14 bases between them. The CDR3 reads CASSRDTSMNTEAFF. The CDR3, as DNA: TGTGCCAGTAGCAGGGACACATCAATGAACACTGAAGCTTTCTTT.

The chain couples TRBV6-5 to TRBJ1-1; D remains unclear. V shed 4 bases and J shed 5 bases, with 14 bases lying between them. The CDR3 totals 14 residues. Germline loops: CDR1 MNHEY, CDR2 SVGAGI. The CDR3, as DNA: TGTGCCAGCAGTTCTTCAGACGTGGGGACTGAAGCTTTCTTT. It encodes CASSSSDVGTEAFF.

The chain has TRBV11-3 and TRBJ1-1; D possibly corresponds to TRBD1 (6 bases). The germline V gene encodes CDR1 SGHNT and CDR2 YENEEA. The CDR3 runs 16 residues. V was cut by 5 bases and J by 0 bases, with 16 bases left in between. The CDR3 DNA reads TGTGCCAGCAGCCTAGGTTTTGGGGGCCTGAACACTGAAGCTTTCTTT. Translating gives CASSLGFGGLNTEAFF.

This clonotype was seen a few times. The chain recombines TRBV24-1 with TRBJ2-5, with D possibly called TRBD1 or TRBD2 (5 bases each). The CDR3 spans 15 residues. Germline CDR1 reads KGHDR; CDR2 reads SFDVKD. V lost 3 bases and J 2 bases, leaving 12 bases between the germline ends. The CDR3 sequence is CATSDHRDGQETQYF. The CDR3 bases are TGTGCCACCAGTGATCACCGGGACGGGCAAGAGACCCAGTACTTC.